The T cell receptor (beta chain) under discussion was sequenced for a study of beta chain features in type 1 diabetes. The study's findings and limits: TCRB CDR3s were moderately but significantly shorter in Type 1 diabetes patients in all four CD4+ subsets. Type 1 diabetes patients showed fewer insertions and more deletions at VDJ junctions. PCR may have favored shorter templates equally in patients and controls.

What was sequenced were expressed TCRB transcripts, since all of the isolated RNA had been reverse transcribed. This table comes from immunoSEQ multiplex PCR, and its TCRdb copy is limited to in-frame clones, with some not included. The data show 300,000 to 450,000 clones, over 10% seen once. Only a few counts were recorded for this clone. Antigen specificity is unknown. This CDR3 comprises 11 residues. Germline CDR1 reads MNHEY; CDR2 reads SVGAGI. V was pared by 10 bases and J by 7 bases, with 14 bases between. Every single donor gave one heparinised blood draw, and these averaged about 120 mL. Naive, central memory, regulatory and stem cell-like memory cells within the CD4+ compartment were sorted using CD45RO/CCR7/CD25/CD127/CD95/CD27.

This rearrangement joins TRBV6-5 to TRBJ2-7, with D perhaps TRBD1 (6 bases). The sequence was obtained from a young woman with type 1 diabetes. Input material: naive CD4+ T cells from blood. In DNA, the CDR3 is TGTGCCACCCAGGGGACGCAGGAGCAGTACTTC. Translating gives CATQGTQEQYF.